The 29 T cell receptor beta chains reported below all come from one sample, sequenced in a study of cytomegalovirus exposure and HLA in healthy donors. TCRdb's copy holds only in-frame clones and misses some; the assay was immunoSEQ multiplex PCR. In the table there are about 310,000 clones, 88% of which are singletons. Material: PBMCs. The source is a man aged 25 to 40 in good health and CMV-seronegative.

The gene calls are TRBV19 and TRBJ2-7; D uncertain. This CDR3 has 11 residues. V shed 5 bases and J shed 7 bases, with 9 bases lying between them. Per the germline V gene, CDR1 is LNHDA and CDR2 is SQIVND (reference sequence). The CDR3 DNA is TGTGCCAGTAGTGGTATCGGTGAGCAGTACTTC. This codes for CASSGIGEQYF. The full variable domain, rest sourced from reference TRBV19 and TRBJ2-7, is DGGITQSPKYLFRKEGQNVTLSCEQNLNHDAMYWYRQDPGQGLRLIYYSQIVNDFQKGDIAEGYSVSREKKESFPLTVTSAQKNPTAFYLCASSGIGEQYFGPGTRLTVT.

The CDR3 DNA reads TGTGCCAGCAGCCTCCGGGACAGGGCCGAGCAGTACTTC. Translated: CASSLRDRAEQYF. This chain uses TRBV7-8 with TRBJ2-7; 9 bases agree with TRBD1. Germline assignment: CDR1 SGHVS and CDR2 FQNEAQ. V was pared by 5 bases and J by 6 bases, with 5 bases of the junction left unmatched. This CDR3 is built from 13 residues. Filled out from reference TRBV7-8 and TRBJ2-7, the complete variable domain reads GAGVSQSPRYKVAKRGQDVALRCDPISGHVSLFWYQQALGQGPEFLTYFQNEAQLDKSGLPSDRFFAERPEGSVSTLKIQRTQQEDSAVYLCASSLRDRAEQYFGPGTRLTVT.

This chain links TRBV6-1 with TRBJ1-5, with a weak D call TRBD1 (6 bases). Germline V gene sequence: CDR1 MNHNS, CDR2 SASEGT. Trimming pared 7 bases from V and 4 bases from J, leaving 11 bases between. The CDR3 totals 13 residues. Here the CDR3 DNA reads TGTGCCAGCATTGGAACAGGGAATCAGCCCCAGCATTTT. This sequence encodes CASIGTGNQPQHF.

This clone has just one count. The rearrangement links TRBV2 to TRBJ1-1; D remains ambiguous. CDR3 length: 15 amino acids. Germline values: CDR1 SNHLY, CDR2 FYNNEI. Trimming left V 3 bases short and J 5 bases short, with 16 bases between. The CDR3: CASSDRGTSRTEAFF. CDR3 DNA: TGTGCCAGCAGTGATCGGGGAACATCAAGGACTGAAGCTTTCTTT. Full variable domain (rest looked up from reference TRBV2 and TRBJ1-1): EPEVTQTPSHQVTQMGQEVILRCVPISNHLYFYWYRQILGQKVEFLVSFYNNEISEKSEIFDDQFSVERPDGSNFTLKIRSTKLEDSAMYFCASSDRGTSRTEAFFGQGTRLTVV.

This sequence joins TRBV30 and TRBJ1-4, with a possible D match to TRBD1 (6 bases). The CDR3 runs to 15 residues. Trimming pared 2 bases from V and 2 bases from J, leaving 12 bases between. The V gene's germline CDR1 is GTSNPN and CDR2 SVGIG (reference sequence). The CDR3 sequence: CAWSKTGSTNEKLFF. As DNA, the CDR3 is TGTGCCTGGAGTAAGACAGGTTCTACTAATGAAAAACTGTTTTTT.

The chain carries TRBV29-1 and TRBJ2-1; 7 bases are a match to TRBD1. The V gene end was trimmed by 1 base and the J gene end by 2 bases; junction bases not matched to a gene: 11. This CDR3 contains 17 residues. Germline CDR1 SQVTM, CDR2 ANQGSEA. The CDR3 sequence is CSVEGHTGTVPYNEQFF. CDR3 in DNA: TGCAGCGTTGAAGGCCACACCGGGACAGTACCCTACAATGAGCAGTTCTTC.

This chain connects TRBV4-2 to TRBJ2-3, with a tentative D call TRBD1 (6 bases). Germline V CDR1 and CDR2: LGHNA, YNFKEQ. The CDR3 runs to 16 residues. V lost 1 base to trimming and J lost 4 bases, with 15 bases between them. CDR3 sequence: CASSQGAGVDADTQYF. DNA of the CDR3: TGTGCCAGCAGCCAAGGGGCAGGGGTTGACGCAGATACGCAGTATTTT.

This clone was counted between two and nine times. The rearrangement uses TRBV6-5 and TRBJ1-2; tentatively, D is TRBD1 (5 bases). Trimming stripped 7 bases from V and 8 bases from J, with 14 bases between. The CDR3 spans 12 residues. Looked up from germline, CDR1 is MNHEY and CDR2 is SVGAGI. CDR3 coding DNA: TGTGCCAGCACCACGACAGCTGCCGGCTACACCTTC. Residues: CASTTTAAGYTF.

This clone was seen a handful of times. The rearrangement uses TRBV12-5 and TRBJ1-3; 9 bases fit TRBD1. With V trimmed by 5 bases and J by 0 bases, 11 bases remained unmatched. CDR3 length: 18 amino acids. The germline gives CDR1 LGHNT, CDR2 FRNRAP. CDR3 sequence reads: CASGPPTGGILSGNTIYF. CDR3 sequence (DNA): TGTGCTAGTGGTCCCCCGACAGGGGGGATCCTCTCTGGAAACACCATATATTTT. The full variable domain, completed using reference TRBV12-5 and TRBJ1-3, is DARVTQTPRHKVTEMGQEVTMRCQPILGHNTVFWYRQTMMQGLELLAYFRNRAPLDDSGMPKDRFSAEMPDATLATLKIQPSEPRDSAVYFCASGPPTGGILSGNTIYFGEGSWLTVV.

This chain uses TRBV5-1 with TRBJ2-5; 8 bases agree with TRBD1. The ends lost 4 bases at V and 4 bases at J; junction bases unmatched: 6. This CDR3 region has 14 residues. CDR1 is SGHRS, CDR2 YFSETQ, per germline. CDR3 loop: CASSRQGQVETQYF. Written as DNA, the CDR3 is TGCGCCAGCAGCAGACAGGGGCAGGTAGAGACCCAGTACTTC. The whole variable domain, filled in from reference TRBV5-1 and TRBJ2-5, reads KAGVTQTPRYLIKTRGQQVTLSCSPISGHRSVSWYQQTPGQGLQFLFEYFSETQRNKGNFPGRFSGRQFSNSRSEMNVSTLELGDSALYLCASSRQGQVETQYFGPGTRLLVL.

The chain recombines TRBV9 with TRBJ2-3, with TRBD1 as a possible D gene (5 bases). V lost 4 bases, J lost 3 bases, and 12 bases lay in between. The CDR3 spans 14 residues. Germline loops: CDR1 SGDLS, CDR2 YYNGEE. The CDR3 protein is CASSPVKGTDTQYF. The CDR3 nucleotides read TGTGCCAGCAGCCCCGTGAAGGGGACAGATACGCAGTATTTT.

This chain uses TRBV7-8 with TRBJ2-7; D might be TRBD1 (6 bases). This CDR3 is built from 15 residues. V was cut by 5 bases and J by 1 base, with 15 bases left in between. Per the germline V gene, CDR1 is SGHVS and CDR2 is FQNEAQ. Here the CDR3 DNA reads TGTGCCAGCAGCCACCGGGACACGGGATCCTACGAGCAGTACTTC. It specifies CASSHRDTGSYEQYF.

This chain links TRBV25-1 with TRBJ2-1; D call uncertain. The CDR3 has 15 amino acids. V gave up 5 bases and J gave up 4 bases, with 15 bases separating them. Looked up from germline, CDR1 is MGHDK and CDR2 is SYGVNS. The CDR3 sequence: CASSTAQEPYNEQFF. The CDR3 bases are TGTGCCAGCAGTACAGCCCAGGAACCTTACAATGAGCAGTTCTTC.

V is TRBV27 and J is TRBJ1-1, with 12 bases that match TRBD1. CDR1 is MNHEY, CDR2 SMNVEV, per germline (reference sequence). V lost 5 bases and J lost 6; bases outside the gene matches: 10. This CDR3 spans 16 amino acids. CDR3: CASSPRKGQGAAEAFF. CDR3 sequence (DNA): TGTGCCAGCAGTCCCCGAAAGGGACAGGGGGCTGCTGAAGCTTTCTTT.

The chain's CDR3 is CASRSAGQGYEKLFF. CDR3 sequence (DNA): TGCGCCAGCAGGTCTGCCGGACAGGGATATGAAAAACTGTTTTTT. The chain carries TRBV10-2 and TRBJ1-4, with TRBD1 identical over 8 bases. The CDR3 loop spans 15 amino acids. CDR1 is WSHSY and CDR2 is SAAADI in the germline V gene. Trimming took 6 bases from V and 6 from J; bases not matched to a gene: 9.

This chain joins TRBV27 and TRBJ1-6, with 7 nucleotides matching TRBD1. This CDR3 is 13 amino acids long. The germline CDR1 and CDR2 sequences are MNHEY and SMNVEV (reference sequence). J was trimmed by 9 bases and V by 5 bases; bases with no gene match: 4. The CDR3 DNA sequence: TGTGCCAGCAGTGGGCAGGGGGTTTCACCCCTCCACTTT. Translated, it gives CASSGQGVSPLHF.

This chain uses TRBV7-9 with TRBJ2-7; maybe TRBD2 (6 bases). V was trimmed by 6 bases and J by 2 bases, leaving 11 bases between them. There are 13 residues in the CDR3. The V gene's germline CDR1 is SEHNR and CDR2 FQNEAQ (reference sequence). The CDR3 here is CASRRGDTYEQYF. The CDR3 nucleotides read TGTGCCAGCAGGCGCGGGGATACCTACGAGCAGTACTTC.

There are many counts of this clone. The chain joins TRBV6-1 to TRBJ2-2; the match to TRBD1 covers 7 bases. The V segment lost 2 bases and the J segment 4 bases; nucleotides outside the gene matches: 4. This CDR3 is built from 15 residues. Germline loops: CDR1 MNHNS, CDR2 SASEGT. CDR3 DNA: TGTGCCAGCAGTGAACAGGCAGGGGGCACCGGGGAGCTGTTTTTT. Its translation: CASSEQAGGTGELFF.

The gene calls are TRBV7-7 and TRBJ2-5; 9 bases line up with TRBD1. Germline CDR1 and CDR2: SSHAT and FNYEAQ (reference sequence). The ends lost 7 bases at V and 5 bases at J; junction bases unmatched: 11. This CDR3 is 15 amino acids long. CDR3 bases: TGTGCCAGCACCAAGGGGACAGGGTCTTCGGAGACCCAGTACTTC. Encoded protein: CASTKGTGSSETQYF.

CDR3 in DNA: TGTGCCAGCAGTTACTCGAATCGCAGGGAAAAAGAGCAGTTCTTC. Amino acid sequence: CASSYSNRREKEQFF. The chain uses TRBV6-5 and TRBJ2-1; tentatively, D is TRBD1 (5 bases). The V gene's germline CDR1 is MNHEY and CDR2 SVGAGI. Trimming took 0 bases from V and 10 from J, leaving 16 bases between them. The CDR3 has 15 amino acids.

The V and J genes are TRBV10-3 and TRBJ1-5; D perhaps matches TRBD1 (5 bases). CDR3 length: 12 residues. Per the germline V gene, CDR1 is ENHRY and CDR2 is SYGVKD. The V end was cut by 3 bases, the J end by 5 bases, with 5 bases between. In DNA, the CDR3 is TGTGCCATCAGTGAAGGGGATCAGCCCCAGCATTTT. Translation gives CAISEGDQPQHF.

The chain joins TRBV27 to TRBJ2-5; a possible D gene is TRBD2 (5 bases). The V end was cut by 3 bases, the J end by 6 bases, with 14 bases between. The CDR3 loop spans 14 amino acids. Germline lookup yields CDR1 MNHEY and CDR2 SMNVEV (reference sequence). CDR3 bases: TGTGCCAGCAGTTTCCGAGGGTTCGGGCAGACCCAGTACTTC. Its translation: CASSFRGFGQTQYF.

The chain couples TRBV19 to TRBJ2-7, with D tentatively TRBD2 (5 bases). Germline V gives CDR1 LNHDA, CDR2 SQIVND (reference sequence). CDR3 length equals 15 residues. Trimming took 5 bases from V and 4 from J, leaving 18 bases between them. Here the CDR3 reads CASSSYIGEGYEQYF. The CDR3 region has the DNA TGTGCCAGTAGTTCCTACATTGGAGAGGGATACGAGCAGTACTTC.

CDR3 DNA: TGTGCCAGCAGTAGCTCCCGCGGGACAGGGATTGGCTACACCTTC. This codes for CASSSSRGTGIGYTF. The V call is TRBV2, the J call TRBJ1-2, with 9 bases fitting TRBD1. The V gene's germline CDR1 is SNHLY and CDR2 FYNNEI. The CDR3 has 15 amino acids. The ends lost 5 bases at V and 7 bases at J; junction bases unmatched: 11.

The chain carries TRBV6-6 and TRBJ1-3; D is possibly TRBD1 (5 bases). The CDR3 spans 13 residues. Trimming stripped 7 bases from V and 8 bases from J, with 15 bases between. Germline CDR1 MNHNY, CDR2 SVGAGI (reference sequence). The CDR3 loop reads CASTRGQGDTIYF. CDR3 coding DNA: TGTGCCAGCACCAGAGGACAAGGGGACACCATATATTTT.

The chain links TRBV29-1 to TRBJ1-2; unclear D gene. The CDR3 has 14 amino acids. The V end lost 3 bases, the J end lost 4 bases, and 15 bases lay between the germline ends. Germline values: CDR1 SQVTM, CDR2 ANQGSEA. In DNA, the CDR3 is TGCAGCGTTGAGGCGGGTACGGGGAGCTATGGCTACACCTTC. It is translated as CSVEAGTGSYGYTF.

V usage is TRBV6-1 and J usage is TRBJ1-2; D is unclear. Trimming shortened V by 1 base and J by 3 bases, and 9 bases separated the two germline ends. Germline CDR1 and CDR2: MNHNS and SASEGT. This CDR3 spans 14 amino acids. CDR3 sequence (DNA): TGTGCCAGCAGTGAAGGGACGGGGTACTATGGCTACACCTTC. Its translation is CASSEGTGYYGYTF.

This sequence joins TRBV10-3 and TRBJ2-2, with 9 bases aligning to TRBD1. The CDR3 has 16 residues. Germline lookup yields CDR1 ENHRY and CDR2 SYGVKD. Losses at the gene ends were 4 bases for V and 7 bases for J; bases not matched to a gene: 10. CDR3 amino acids: CAISVTGTGTSGELFF. The CDR3 bases are TGTGCCATCAGTGTAACCGGGACAGGGACGAGCGGGGAGCTGTTTTTT.

In this sample, this clone turned up once. The chain links TRBV7-2 to TRBJ1-3; a possible D gene is TRBD1 (5 bases). This CDR3 comprises 15 residues. Germline lookup yields CDR1 SGHTA and CDR2 FQGNSA. Trimming stripped 1 base from V and 2 bases from J, with 9 bases between. The CDR3 spells CASSLGPGPGNTIYF. The CDR3 DNA sequence: TGTGCCAGCAGCTTAGGTCCAGGGCCTGGAAACACCATATATTTT. Complete variable domain (other parts from reference TRBV7-2 and TRBJ1-3): GAGVSQSPSNKVTEKGKDVELRCDPISGHTALYWYRQSLGQGLEFLIYFQGNSAPDKSGLPSDRFSAERTGGSVSTLTIQRTQQEDSAVYLCASSLGPGPGNTIYFGEGSWLTVV.